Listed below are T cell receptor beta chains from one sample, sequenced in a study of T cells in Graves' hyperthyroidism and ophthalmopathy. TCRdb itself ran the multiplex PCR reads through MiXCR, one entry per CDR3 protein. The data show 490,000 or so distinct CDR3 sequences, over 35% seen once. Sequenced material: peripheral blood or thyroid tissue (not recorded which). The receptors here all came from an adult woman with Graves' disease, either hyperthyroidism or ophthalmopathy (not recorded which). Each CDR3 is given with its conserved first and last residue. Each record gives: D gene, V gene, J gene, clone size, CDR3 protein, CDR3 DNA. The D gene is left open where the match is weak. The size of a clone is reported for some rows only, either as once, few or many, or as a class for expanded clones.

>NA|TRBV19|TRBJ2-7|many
CASSEQDTYEQYF
TGTGCCAGTAGTGAACAGGATACCTACGAGCAGTACTTC
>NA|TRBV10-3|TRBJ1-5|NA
CATQDGLNQPQHF
TGTGCCACCCAAGACGGACTCAATCAGCCCCAGCATTTT
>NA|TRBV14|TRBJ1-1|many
CASSLRGGPEAFF
TGTGCCAGCAGCCTGAGGGGGGGGCCTGAAGCTTTCTTT
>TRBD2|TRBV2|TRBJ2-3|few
CASTFPGLAGHFTDTQYF
TGTGCCAGCACATTCCCGGGACTAGCGGGACACTTCACAGATACGCAGTATTTT
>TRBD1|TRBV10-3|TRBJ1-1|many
CAISGRSTGKTEAFF
TGTGCCATCAGTGGACGGTCGACAGGGAAAACTGAAGCTTTCTTT
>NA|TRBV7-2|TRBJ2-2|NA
CASSLVIRMNTGELFF
TGTGCCAGCAGCTTGGTGATAAGAATGAACACCGGGGAGCTGTTTTTT
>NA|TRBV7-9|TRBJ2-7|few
CASNSETYEQYF
TGTGCCAGCAATTCGGAAACCTACGAGCAGTACTTC
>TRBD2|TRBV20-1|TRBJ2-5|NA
CSASPGLVMETQYF
TGCAGTGCTAGCCCGGGACTAGTCATGGAGACCCAGTACTTC
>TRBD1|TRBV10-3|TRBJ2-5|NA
CAIRGGQGQETQYF
TGTGCCATCAGGGGAGGACAGGGACAAGAGACCCAGTACTTC
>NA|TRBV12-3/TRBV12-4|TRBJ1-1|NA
CASSEQAGDTEAFF
TGTGCCAGCAGTGAACAGGCAGGGGACACTGAAGCTTTCTTT
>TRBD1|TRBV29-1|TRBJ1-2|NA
CSEGQGRENYGYTF
TGCAGCGAAGGACAGGGTCGAGAAAACTATGGCTACACCTTC
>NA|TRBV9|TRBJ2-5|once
CASSVGGLNVGETQYF
TGTGCCAGCAGCGTAGGTGGCCTGAACGTTGGGGAGACCCAGTACTTC
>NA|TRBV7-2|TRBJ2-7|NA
CASTRGNALGYEQYF
TGTGCCAGCACACGCGGGAATGCGTTAGGCTACGAGCAGTACTTC
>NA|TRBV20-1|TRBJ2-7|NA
CSARGRTSYEQYF
TGCAGTGCTAGAGGGCGGACCTCCTACGAGCAGTACTTC
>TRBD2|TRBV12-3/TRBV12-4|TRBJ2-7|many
CASSLGGGRAYEQYF
TGTGCCAGCAGTTTGGGAGGCGGGAGGGCCTACGAGCAGTACTTC
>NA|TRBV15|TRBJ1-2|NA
CATSSLEGSNYGYTF
TGTGCCACCAGCAGCTTAGAGGGCAGTAACTATGGCTACACCTTC
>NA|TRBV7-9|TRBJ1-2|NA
CASSLVGRGAFAGYTF
TGTGCCAGCAGCTTAGTAGGCAGGGGAGCTTTCGCTGGCTACACCTTC
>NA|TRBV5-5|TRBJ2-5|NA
CASSNRETQYF
TGTGCCAGCAGCAATAGGGAGACCCAGTACTTC
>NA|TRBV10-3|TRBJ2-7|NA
CAISDSLGNYYEQYF
TGTGCCATCAGTGATTCGTTGGGGAACTACTACGAGCAGTACTTC
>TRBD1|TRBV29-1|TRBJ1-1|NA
CSLARGGQGPRNTEAFF
TGCAGCTTAGCTAGGGGAGGACAGGGACCGAGGAACACTGAAGCTTTCTTT
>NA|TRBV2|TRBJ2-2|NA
CASGQLRTGTGELFF
TGTGCCAGCGGCCAACTACGGACGGGCACCGGGGAGCTGTTTTTT
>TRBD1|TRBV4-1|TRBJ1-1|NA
CASSQVGGMNTEAFF
TGCGCCAGCAGCCAAGTAGGGGGCATGAACACTGAAGCTTTCTTT
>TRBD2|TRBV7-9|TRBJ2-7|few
CASSQDLERGEQYF
TGTGCCAGCAGCCAAGACCTAGAGCGGGGCGAGCAGTACTTC
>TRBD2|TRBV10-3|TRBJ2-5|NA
CAGLAGHQETQYF
TGTGCGGGGTTAGCGGGGCACCAAGAGACCCAGTACTTC
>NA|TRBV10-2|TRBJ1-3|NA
CASSKTEIGNTIYF
TGCGCCAGCAGTAAAACAGAGATCGGAAACACCATATATTTT
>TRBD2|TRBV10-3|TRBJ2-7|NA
CAISGVASGPKTYEQYF
TGTGCCATCAGTGGTGTGGCTAGCGGCCCGAAAACCTACGAGCAGTACTTC
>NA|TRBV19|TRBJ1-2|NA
CASSALDGYAF
TGTGCCAGTAGTGCCTTGGATGGCTACGCCTTC
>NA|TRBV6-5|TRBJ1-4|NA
CASSNGAGAGREKLFF
TGTGCCAGCAGCAACGGGGCAGGGGCGGGACGCGAAAAACTGTTTTTT
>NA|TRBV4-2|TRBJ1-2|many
CASSQNRDNYGYTF
TGTGCCAGCAGCCAGAACAGGGATAACTATGGCTACACCTTC
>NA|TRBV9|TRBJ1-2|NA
CASSVTETDYGYTF
TGTGCCAGCAGCGTAACCGAGACAGACTATGGCTACACCTTC
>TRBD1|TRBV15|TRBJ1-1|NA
CATSHDRGTEGMAFF
TGTGCCACCAGCCACGACAGGGGCACTGAAGGTATGGCTTTCTTT
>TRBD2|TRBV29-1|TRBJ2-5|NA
CSSGGGLVQETQYF
TGCAGCAGCGGCGGGGGACTGGTACAAGAGACCCAGTACTTC
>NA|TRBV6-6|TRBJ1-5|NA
CASSYRDGPVHQPQHF
TGTGCCAGCAGTTACCGAGATGGCCCTGTTCATCAGCCCCAGCATTTT
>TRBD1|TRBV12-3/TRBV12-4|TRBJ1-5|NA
CASSPGTGRGLYSNQPQHF
TGTGCCAGCAGTCCAGGGACAGGTAGGGGGTTGTATAGCAATCAGCCCCAGCATTTT
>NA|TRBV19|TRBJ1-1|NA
CASSHSESTQYFGAGTQVPEAFF
NA
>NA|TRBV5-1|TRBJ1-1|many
CASSLVSMNTEAFF
TGCGCCAGCAGCTTGGTTAGCATGAACACTGAAGCTTTCTTT
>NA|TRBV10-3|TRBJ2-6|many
CAISESGVSGANVLTF
TGTGCCATCAGTGAGTCGGGCGTCTCTGGGGCCAACGTCCTGACTTTC
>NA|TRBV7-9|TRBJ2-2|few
CASRSWTLRTGELFF
TGTGCCAGCAGATCCTGGACGCTGCGCACCGGGGAGCTGTTTTTT
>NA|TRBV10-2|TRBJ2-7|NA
CASSETGVNEQYF
TGCGCCAGCAGTGAGACAGGTGTCAACGAGCAGTACTTC